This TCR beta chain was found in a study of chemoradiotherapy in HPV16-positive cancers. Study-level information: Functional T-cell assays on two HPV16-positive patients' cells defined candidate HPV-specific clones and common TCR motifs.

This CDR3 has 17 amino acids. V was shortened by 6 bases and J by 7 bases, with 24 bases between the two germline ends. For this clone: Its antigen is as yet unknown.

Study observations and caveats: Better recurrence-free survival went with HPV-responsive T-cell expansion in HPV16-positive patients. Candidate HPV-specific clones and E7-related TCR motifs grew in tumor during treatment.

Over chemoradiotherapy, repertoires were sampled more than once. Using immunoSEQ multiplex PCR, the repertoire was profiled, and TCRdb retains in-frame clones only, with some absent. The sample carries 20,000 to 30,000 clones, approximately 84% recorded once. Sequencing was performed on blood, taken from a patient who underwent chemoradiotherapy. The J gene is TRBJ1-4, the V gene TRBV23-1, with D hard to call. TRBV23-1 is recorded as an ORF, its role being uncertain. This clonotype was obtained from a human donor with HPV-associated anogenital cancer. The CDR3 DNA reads TGCGCCAGCAGGAATTTAAAATTTCCTAGAATGGGTGAAAAACTGTTTTTT. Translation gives CASRNLKFPRMGEKLFF.